This TCR beta chain comes out of a study of T cells after yellow fever vaccination (dated by TCRdb to the late 2010s). In the study overall: Libraries from fractions with low cell numbers were prepared with the SMART-Seq v4 Ultra Low Input RNA kit. Bulk TCR alpha and beta repertoires were sequenced longitudinally to track T-cell clones before and after primary and booster YFV17D yellow fever vaccination. The cohort comprised two healthy male donors, one aged 18 to 30 and one aged 30 to 40 years. Blood was collected at multiple timepoints before and after primary and secondary immunization, and bulk PBMC replicates and cell subsets were isolated.

Read against the paper, the sample's treatment or condition label means: live attenuated yellow fever vaccine strain. Two biological replicates of bulk PBMCs were collected at each blood-draw timepoint. PBMCs were isolated from peripheral blood using a standard Ficoll-Paque protocol. TriZol was used to extract RNA from bulk PBMCs, CD4 and CD8 fractions, and dextramer-positive and dextramer-negative fractions. The sequencer was an Illumina NovaSeq 6000. Synthesis of TCR cDNA relied on 5'RACE template switching, a step that introduced a universal primer site along with unique molecular identifiers. Priming for cDNA synthesis came from both the TCR alpha and TCR beta constant segments. Library amplification used two PCR steps, and the second PCR step added sample barcodes and sequencing adapters. Sequencing of libraries was performed on Illumina HiSeq 2500 (2x100 bp) or NovaSeq (2x150 bp). The paper's data handling went like this. Reads were demultiplexed and collapsed into UMI consensus sequences with MIGEC, and V(D)J alignment was performed with MiXCR. Vaccine-responding clonotypes were defined with edgeR using replicate PBMC samples, requiring FDR below 0.01 and a log2 fold change above 5 up to day 15. Bulk clonotypes were assigned CD4 or CD8 identity according to which sequenced CD4 or CD8 repertoire held them at higher abundance. The public reads were reanalyzed by TCRdb: fastp trimming at Q25, MiXCR alignment, in-frame beta chains only. Each entry merges the rows of one CDR3 protein and shows their most common DNA and genes. Clone size and V and J calls follow TCRdb, not the original study. In this sample the table shows roughly 310,000 distinct CDR3 sequences, roughly 3.5% of which occur a single time. The ten biggest clones cover around a quarter of the sample.

On the study overall, not on this receptor specifically: Because abundant contaminating clonotypes from the bulk population could be contained in FACS-sorted repertoires, computational filtering was required. Most clones expanded after primary vaccination (approximately 97% of CD4 and 80% to 90% of CD8) were re-detected after the booster, suggesting that broad memory maintenance occurred. The secondary T-cell response was found to be weaker but faster than the primary response, with a peak reached on day 5 rather than on day 15. The study included only a couple of donors, which limits how far the findings can be generalized. A small share of clonotypes was detected in both CD4 and CD8 compartments, with the overlap likely arising from convergent recombination.

The table lists this clonotype with many counts. Its antigen is still unknown. No qualities accompany the bases; no much larger clone lies one base away. The receptor comes from a man younger than 30 who received the YFV17D yellow fever vaccine. The source was PBMCs, collected on the day of the yellow fever booster vaccination.

The DNA sequence reads TGCAGCGTGGGGGGACAGGTTAATTTGAACACTGAAGCTTTCTTT. This gives the protein CSVGGQVNLNTEAFF. The chain links TRBV29-1 with TRBJ1-1; 8 bases in the middle match TRBD1. The germline V gene gives CDR1 as SQVTM and CDR2 as ANQGSEA. The CDR3 spans 15 residues, from the cysteine through the phenylalanine. Kept here is only the CDR3 DNA, which spans 45 bases and is read in frame from base 1. Trimming leaves V shorter by 6 bases and J shorter by 0 bases, with the junction holding 9 bases beyond the gene matches.